The clone carrying this T cell receptor (beta chain) appeared many times. Its antigen is not known. The sample belongs to a study of early T cells in non-severe SARS-CoV-2 infection. Study-wide results and limits: Anti-spike CD8 responses were favored in VDJdb matching, and private and CD4 specificities were missed.

Individual cDNA molecules each received unique molecular identifiers attached to them. TCRdb re-called the 5' RACE reads with MiXCR, one entry per CDR3 protein. The sample has roughly 29,000 distinct CDR3 sequences, about 4.2% seen once; the top ten hold about 12%. The specimen was whole blood. The source is an adult who was a healthcare worker with PCR-confirmed SARS-CoV-2 infection or an uninfected control (not recorded which).

CDR3: CASSDTGQGTIYGYTF. The CDR3 coding sequence is TGTGCCAGCAGTGACACTGGACAGGGGACGATCTATGGCTACACCTTC. This sequence joins TRBV6-4 and TRBJ1-2; 9 bases match TRBD1. CDR1 MRHNA and CDR2 SNTAGT come from the germline V gene. J was trimmed by 4 bases and V by 2 bases; bases with no gene match: 8. CDR3 length: 16 amino acids.